These T cell receptor beta chains were read from a single sample in a study of shared clonotypes between healthy human individuals. The protocol was immunoSEQ multiplex PCR, while the TCRdb copy is restricted to in-frame clones and leaves out a portion. The table includes fewer than 3 million clones, roughly 92% detected once. Sequencing was performed on naive CD4+ T cells from PBMCs. All receptors derive from a man aged 18 to 30 in good health. Some clones in this sample may be carry-over from other donors' samples. Both conserved end residues are part of each CDR3. Fields, in order: J gene, V gene, D gene, clone size, CDR3 protein, CDR3 DNA. D genes are given only for firm matches. Not every row has a clone size; where given, it reads once, few, many or a size class.

>TRBJ1-5|TRBV10-3|TRBD1|-
CAISDSGGPIQPQHF
TGTGCCATCAGTGACTCAGGGGGCCCCATTCAGCCCCAGCATTTT
>TRBJ2-5|TRBV7-8|-|-
CASSFGTVEETQYF
TGTGCCAGCAGCTTTGGGACGGTCGAAGAGACCCAGTACTTC
>TRBJ1-2|TRBV29-1|-|-
CSVEAAGHYGYTF
TGCAGCGTTGAAGCCGCGGGCCATTATGGCTACACCTTC
>TRBJ2-2|TRBV19|TRBD2|-
CATNWGAGDTGELFF
TGTGCCACCAACTGGGGTGCGGGAGACACCGGGGAGCTGTTTTTT
>TRBJ2-3|TRBV5-4|TRBD2|once
CASSLDGAHGGDTQYF
TGTGCCAGCAGCTTGGACGGGGCCCACGGGGGGGATACGCAGTATTTT
>TRBJ1-4|TRBV9|TRBD1|-
CASSVTGAAGDEKLFF
TGTGCCAGCAGCGTAACAGGGGCAGCCGGGGACGAAAAACTGTTTTTT
>TRBJ2-7|TRBV2|-|once
CASTSRDPLYEQYF
TGTGCCAGCACCTCACGGGACCCACTTTACGAGCAGTACTTC
>TRBJ2-1|TRBV7-9|TRBD2|-
CASSRKLGLAGTYNEQFF
TGTGCCAGCAGCCGTAAGCTTGGTCTAGCGGGGACATACAATGAGCAGTTCTTC
>TRBJ1-3|TRBV5-1|-|-
CASSLSQNSGNTIYF
TGCGCCAGCAGCTTGTCCCAGAACTCTGGAAACACCATATATTTT
>TRBJ2-1|TRBV5-4|-|-
CASSLVGEQFF
TGTGCCAGCAGCTTGGTAGGGGAGCAGTTCTTC
>TRBJ2-3|TRBV5-1|TRBD2|-
CASSSGTSGITDTQYF
TGCGCCAGCAGCTCCGGGACTAGCGGGATCACAGATACGCAGTATTTT
>TRBJ1-5|TRBV7-2|-|-
CASSLVGGPSNQPQHF
TGTGCCAGCAGCTTAGTTGGGGGGCCAAGCAATCAGCCCCAGCATTTT
>TRBJ1-1|TRBV5-4|-|-
CASSRQAGTEAFF
TGTGCCAGCAGCCGACAGGCGGGAACTGAAGCTTTCTTT
>TRBJ2-7|TRBV30|-|-
CAWRRTGTYEQYF
TGTGCCTGGAGGAGAACAGGGACCTACGAGCAGTACTTC
>TRBJ2-1|TRBV25-1|-|-
CASKMEGSYNEQFF
TGTGCCAGCAAAATGGAGGGGTCCTACAATGAGCAGTTCTTC